The text below deals with one T cell receptor beta chain. As yet, its antigen is unknown. From the RT-PCR reads, TCRdb called clonotypes with MiXCR, one entry per CDR3 protein. The sample yields over 650,000 distinct CDR3 sequences, less than 20% seen once. The length of the CDR3 is 13 residues. Trimming cost V 1 base and J 3 bases, with 7 bases left between them. Germline CDR1 reads LNHNV; CDR2 reads YYDKDF (reference sequence). These data come from a study of response to subunit inactivated influenza vaccine. Notes on the study in general: Each seasonal flu vaccination may recruit only limited new T cells, authors suggested.

The receptor comes from a man aged 45-60 years who received an inactivated influenza vaccine. The chain uses TRBV15 and TRBJ2-7; perhaps TRBD2 as D (6 bases). Specimen: PBMCs from blood, collected more than 4 days after vaccination. The CDR3 region has the DNA TGTGCCACCAGCAGAGCGGGAGACTACGAGCAGTACTTC. It specifies CATSRAGDYEQYF.